This entry lists 5 T cell receptor beta chains sequenced from one sample in a study of T cell responses to AZD1222 COVID-19 vaccine. Clones were read by immunoSEQ multiplex PCR, and TCRdb kept only the in-frame ones, dropping some. The sample has about 82,000 clones, around 89% seen once; the top ten hold 5% to 6%. This sample comprised peripheral blood, obtained on day 0 of AZD1222 vaccination. These receptors were obtained from an adult in good health.

Here the CDR3 reads CASSVGANSPLHF. CDR3 nucleotide sequence: TGTGCCAGCAGCGTAGGGGCCAATTCACCCCTCCACTTT. The chain recombines TRBV9 with TRBJ1-6; no firm D call. The germline V gene has CDR1 SGDLS and CDR2 YYNGEE. Trimming stripped 0 bases from V and 7 bases from J, with 5 bases between. The CDR3 extends over 13 amino acids. Based on the CDR3 plus reference TRBV9 and TRBJ1-6, the full variable domain is DSGVTQTPKHLITATGQRVTLRCSPRSGDLSVYWYQQSLDQGLQFLIQYYNGEERAKGNILERFSAQQFPDLHSELNLSSLELGDSALYFCASSVGANSPLHFGNGTRLTVT.

This chain joins TRBV7-6 and TRBJ2-3; 8 bases agree with TRBD1. The V segment lost 3 bases and the J segment 3 bases; nucleotides outside the gene matches: 5. The CDR3 is 15 amino acids. CDR1 and CDR2 from the germline V gene are SGHVS and FNYEAQ. CDR3 protein: CASSFGQGGTDTQYF. Written as DNA, the CDR3 is TGTGCCAGCAGCTTCGGACAGGGCGGTACAGATACGCAGTATTTT.

This chain connects TRBV7-8 to TRBJ1-1; D is ambiguous. Per the germline V gene, CDR1 is SGHVS and CDR2 is FQNEAQ. V lost 7 bases and J 0 bases, leaving 12 bases between the germline ends. The CDR3 spans 14 residues. The CDR3 region has the DNA TGTGCCAGCACCTCGGTAGGAATGAACACTGAAGCTTTCTTT. Translation: CASTSVGMNTEAFF.

The V gene is TRBV6-5, the J gene TRBJ1-1; D call uncertain. Germline V gives CDR1 MNHEY, CDR2 SVGAGI. This CDR3 is built from 16 residues. V shed 0 bases and J shed 4 bases, with 15 bases lying between them. The CDR3 reads CASSYSSGSGFTEAFF. CDR3 coding DNA: TGTGCCAGCAGTTACTCGTCCGGGTCGGGTTTCACTGAAGCTTTCTTT.

The chain recombines TRBV7-9 with TRBJ1-4; a possible D gene is TRBD1 (5 bases). The germline V and J ends were trimmed by 3 bases and 4 bases, with 12 bases remaining between them. The CDR3 spans 15 residues. CDR1 and CDR2 from the germline V gene are SEHNR and FQNEAQ (reference sequence). CDR3 sequence (DNA): TGTGCCAGCAGCTTGGGGACGGGTAGTAATGAAAAACTGTTTTTT. This codes for CASSLGTGSNEKLFF.